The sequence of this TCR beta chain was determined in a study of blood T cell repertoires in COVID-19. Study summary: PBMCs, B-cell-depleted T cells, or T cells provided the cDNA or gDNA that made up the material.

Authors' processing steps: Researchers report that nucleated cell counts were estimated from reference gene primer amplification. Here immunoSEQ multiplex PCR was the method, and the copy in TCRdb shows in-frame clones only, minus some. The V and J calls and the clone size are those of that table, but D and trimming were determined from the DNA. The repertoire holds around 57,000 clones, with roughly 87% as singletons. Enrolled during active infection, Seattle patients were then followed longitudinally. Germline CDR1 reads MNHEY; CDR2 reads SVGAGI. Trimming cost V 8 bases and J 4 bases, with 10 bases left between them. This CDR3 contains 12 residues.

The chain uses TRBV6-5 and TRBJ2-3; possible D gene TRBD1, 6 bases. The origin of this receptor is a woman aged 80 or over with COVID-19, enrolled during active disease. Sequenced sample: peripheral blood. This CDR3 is CASVGGADTQYF. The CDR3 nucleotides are TGTGCCAGCGTAGGGGGAGCAGATACGCAGTATTTT.